One sample yielded the 18 T cell receptor beta chains listed below, sequenced in a study of T cell repertoires in cytomegalovirus infection. TCRdb passed the reads through MiXCR, listing each CDR3 protein once. The sample shows 750,000 to 950,000 distinct CDR3 sequences, almost 30% of them seen only once. For these TCRs, the target antigens are not known. Sequencing used cultured CD8+ T cells from PBMCs, obtained from culture after CMV antigen stimulation. The receptors were gathered from a human donor in good health (CMV status not recorded). Some clones in this sample may be carry-over from other donors' samples.

This clonotype occurred many times. Here the CDR3 DNA reads TGTGCCAGCAGGCGCTTAGCGGGACGAGAAGAGACCCAGTACTTC. Translating it yields CASRRLAGREETQYF. V gene TRBV7-6 combines with J gene TRBJ2-5, with 8 bases aligning to TRBD2. The V gene end was trimmed by 6 bases and the J gene end by 3 bases; junction bases not matched to a gene: 9. The germline V gene has CDR1 SGHVS and CDR2 FNYEAQ. This CDR3 region has 15 residues.

The table lists this clonotype with many counts. The chain has TRBV7-9 and TRBJ1-2; D may be TRBD1 (5 bases). This CDR3 is built from 13 residues. The ends were cut back, 3 bases at V and 2 bases at J, with 7 bases in the middle. The germline CDR1 and CDR2 sequences are SEHNR and FQNEAQ (reference sequence). The chain's CDR3 is CASSLRDNYGYTF. The DNA for the CDR3 is TGTGCCAGCAGCTTGAGGGACAACTATGGCTACACCTTC.

The V and J genes are TRBV6-8 and TRBJ1-1; D is unresolved. Deletions cut 2 bases from V and 1 base from J, with 11 bases between. The CDR3 is 15 residues long. Germline CDR1 reads MNHGY; CDR2 reads SAAAGT. CDR3 in amino acids: CASSYPDYRNTEAFF. In nucleotides, the CDR3 is TGTGCCAGCAGTTACCCGGACTACCGGAACACTGAAGCTTTCTTT.

The chain uses TRBV6-2 or TRBV6-3 and TRBJ2-7; D is unclear. The germline V gene encodes CDR1 MNHEY and CDR2 SVGEGT. The CDR3 extends over 14 amino acids. V was cut by 2 bases and J by 5 bases, with 13 bases left in between. For the CDR3, the DNA is TGTGCCAGCAGTTACACTCCCAGTACGGACGAGCAGTACGTC. This sequence encodes CASSYTPSTDEQYV.

This clonotype was counted between two and nine times. This sequence joins TRBV6-6 and TRBJ1-1, with D tentatively TRBD1 (6 bases). V was shortened by 7 bases and J by 0 bases, with 21 bases between the two germline ends. The CDR3 is 17 residues long. The germline gives CDR1 MNHNY, CDR2 SVGAGI (reference sequence). The CDR3 DNA sequence: TGTGCCAGCATCCACGGACAGTCGGGGCCCATGAACACTGAAGCTTTCTTT. It yields the protein CASIHGQSGPMNTEAFF.

The chain combines TRBV20-1 with TRBJ2-1; D gene uncertain. The CDR3 length is 15 residues. Germline V CDR1 and CDR2: DFQATT, SNEGSKA (reference sequence). Trimming took 0 bases from V and 1 from J, leaving 10 bases between them. The CDR3 sequence is CSARDLERSYNEQFF. The CDR3 region has the DNA TGCAGTGCTAGAGATTTGGAAAGGTCCTACAATGAGCAGTTCTTC.

This clonotype appeared a few times. V is TRBV6-2 or TRBV6-3 and J is TRBJ1-5; D ambiguous. The CDR3 covers 14 residues. V was shortened by 5 bases and J by 3 bases, with 11 bases between the two germline ends. Germline V gene data show CDR1 as MNHEY and CDR2 as SVGEGT. CDR3 region: CASSRGGLNQPQHF. CDR3 nucleotides: TGTGCCAGCAGTCGAGGCGGACTCAATCAGCCCCAGCATTTT.

V and J are TRBV6-6 and TRBJ2-7; 13 bases agree with TRBD2. Trimming at V came to 9 bases and at J to 2 bases, leaving 1 base not matched to a gene. This CDR3 comprises 13 residues. Germline V CDR1 and CDR2: MNHNY, SVGAGI (reference sequence). CDR3 in DNA: TGTGCCAGTGGACTAGCGGGGGCCTACGAGCAGTACTTC. Its protein is CASGLAGAYEQYF.

The V gene is TRBV12-5, the J gene TRBJ2-1; TRBD2 aligns across 9 bases. Losses at the gene ends were 3 bases for V and 4 bases for J; bases not matched to a gene: 7. Germline V lookup: CDR1 LGHNT, CDR2 FRNRAP. This CDR3 contains 16 residues. CDR3 loop: CASGLRAGGLYNEQFF. The CDR3 DNA is TGTGCTAGTGGTTTAAGAGCGGGGGGCCTATACAATGAGCAGTTCTTC.

This clonotype was detected only once. This rearrangement joins TRBV2 to TRBJ1-5; 7 nucleotides align to TRBD1. The V gene's germline CDR1 is SNHLY and CDR2 FYNNEI. CDR3 size: 15 residues. J was trimmed by 2 bases and V by 7 bases; bases with no gene match: 8. In DNA form, the CDR3 reads TGTGCCAGCAAGACAGGGTCTCCAGGCAATCAGCCCCAGCATTTT. Its translation: CASKTGSPGNQPQHF.

V gene TRBV7-9 combines with J gene TRBJ2-3; tentative D call: TRBD2 (5 bases). This CDR3 spans 14 amino acids. Per germline, CDR1 SEHNR and CDR2 FQNEAQ (reference sequence). Trimming pared 5 bases from V and 4 bases from J, leaving 13 bases between. Here the CDR3 DNA reads TGTGCCAGCAGCCTTTTAGAGGGCCCAGATACGCAGTATTTT. It encodes CASSLLEGPDTQYF.

The CDR3 DNA is TGTGCCAGCAGCTCTGGGGACAGGGTTACCGAGCAGTACGTC. Protein: CASSSGDRVTEQYV. The rearrangement joins TRBV7-9 to TRBJ2-7; 9 bases align to TRBD1. The CDR3 covers 14 residues. Germline CDR1 reads SEHNR; CDR2 reads FQNEAQ (reference sequence). V lost 4 bases to trimming and J lost 6 bases; unmatched junction nucleotides: 7.

This clonotype came up a few times. The V and J genes are TRBV4-3 and TRBJ2-7; D is possibly TRBD2 (5 bases). The CDR3 is made up of 15 amino acids. V was trimmed by 0 bases and J by 0 bases, leaving 9 bases between them. Germline CDR1 reads LGHNA; CDR2 reads YSLEER. The CDR3 reads CASSQDLGSSYEQYV. CDR3 nucleotides: TGCGCCAGCAGCCAAGATTTAGGGAGCTCCTACGAGCAGTACGTC.

This clonotype was counted ten times or more. The chain links TRBV7-2 to TRBJ2-1; TRBD1 or TRBD2 may be the D gene (7 bases each). The CDR3 is made up of 14 amino acids. The germline CDR1 and CDR2 sequences are SGHTA and FQGNSA. V lost 7 bases, J lost 6 bases, and 16 bases lay in between. The CDR3 sequence is CASTWGGGGNEQFF. DNA for the CDR3: TGTGCCAGCACCTGGGGAGGGGGCGGCAATGAGCAGTTCTTC.

The chain has TRBV29-1 and TRBJ1-3, with no clear D. The V gene's germline CDR1 is SQVTM and CDR2 ANQGSEA. The CDR3 runs to 14 residues. V lost 5 bases and J 3 bases, leaving 14 bases between the germline ends. Here the CDR3 DNA reads TGCAGCGTTAACGTCCTCTCTTATGGAAACACCATATATTTT. Its translation is CSVNVLSYGNTIYF.

The genes are TRBV4-3 and TRBJ1-2; D gene uncertain. The CDR3 contains 17 residues. Trimming shortened V by 0 bases and J by 0 bases, and 14 bases separated the two germline ends. Germline lookup yields CDR1 LGHNA and CDR2 YSLEER. CDR3 DNA sequence: TGCGCCAGCAGCCAAGATGTGGCGGACCCTGCTAACTATGGCTACACCTTC. It specifies CASSQDVADPANYGYTF.

The chain is built from TRBV7-6 and TRBJ2-1; 7 positions agree with TRBD2. Germline CDR1 SGHVS, CDR2 FNYEAQ. This CDR3 spans 15 amino acids. V shed 1 base, J shed 5 bases, and the junction held 5 bases outside the gene matches. CDR3 region: CASSLGLAANNEQFF. CDR3 bases: TGTGCCAGCAGCTTAGGGCTAGCGGCTAACAATGAGCAGTTCTTC.

This chain joins TRBV20-1 and TRBJ2-3, with TRBD2 identical over 10 bases. CDR3 length: 19 amino acids. V lost 0 bases and J lost 5; bases outside the gene matches: 17. Germline V gene data show CDR1 as DFQATT and CDR2 as SNEGSKA (reference sequence). The CDR3 coding sequence is TGCAGTGCTAGAGACCTCAGCGGGGGGGCCGAGTATGACCGAGATACGCAGTATTTT. Translation: CSARDLSGGAEYDRDTQYF.